The source of this T cell receptor beta chain is a study of beta chain features in type 1 diabetes. For this clone: The antigen is undetermined.

General study findings and limits: Moderate but significant shortening of TCRB CDR3s was recorded in all four CD4+ subsets from Type 1 diabetes patients. Possible PCR preference for shorter templates applied equally to patients and controls.

Sequenced material consisted of expressed TCRB transcripts (all of the isolated RNA was reverse transcribed). The average read count of naive, central memory and regulatory T cell samples was some 3.8 million. Assay: immunoSEQ multiplex PCR; the TCRdb copy retains only in-frame clones and omits some. Of about 250,000 clones listed, roughly a tenth were seen once; the top ten hold 0.017%. V was clipped by 0 bases and J by 0 bases, with 9 bases between them. Germline V gives CDR1 MNHNS, CDR2 SASEGT. This CDR3 region has 16 residues. One heparinised blood draw, averaging about 120 mL, came from each donor. Stem cell-like memory, regulatory, central memory and naive CD4+ cells were sorted via CD45RO/CCR7/CD25/CD127/CD95/CD27.

The TCR originated in a man aged 25-40 years with type 1 diabetes. V is TRBV6-1 and J is TRBJ2-1; D gene ambiguous. The sequenced material came from naive CD4+ T cells from blood. The CDR3 reads CASSEAAVRSYNEQFF. The DNA for the CDR3 is TGTGCCAGCAGTGAAGCGGCCGTCCGCTCCTACAATGAGCAGTTCTTC.